A selection of T cell receptor beta chains follows, all from one sample in a study of beta chain features in type 1 diabetes. Clones were sequenced by immunoSEQ multiplex PCR, and TCRdb holds only the in-frame ones, with some missing. The repertoire has a few hundred thousand clones, around 14% of them found once; the top ten carry just under 0.02%. The sequenced sample consisted of naive CD4+ T cells from blood. Every receptor here comes from a man aged 25-45 years with type 1 diabetes. Both conserved end residues are part of each CDR3. D genes are given only for firm matches. Clone size appears in some rows only: once, few, many, or a class for an expanded clone.

size	J	V	D	CDR3	DNA
few	TRBJ1-2	TRBV7-8	TRBD1	CASSRGDRGSSPYGYTF	TGTGCCAGCAGCCGAGGGGACAGGGGGTCTTCTCCGTATGGCTACACCTTC
.	TRBJ2-1	TRBV27	.	CASRARLDYNEQFF	TGTGCCAGCAGAGCTAGGTTGGATTACAATGAGCAGTTCTTC
.	TRBJ2-3	TRBV7-9	TRBD1	CASSFYGTGGFADTQYF	TGTGCCAGCAGCTTCTACGGGACAGGGGGCTTCGCAGATACGCAGTATTTT
few	TRBJ2-7	TRBV6-5	TRBD2	CASSYGGGEQYF	TGTGCCAGCAGTTACGGGGGGGGCGAGCAGTACTTC
few	TRBJ2-7	TRBV10-2	.	CASRDSMGHEQYF	TGCGCCAGCAGGGACAGCATGGGCCACGAGCAGTACTTC
few	TRBJ2-2	TRBV19	TRBD1	CASSIDLAGGTGELFF	TGTGCCAGTAGTATAGATCTTGCAGGGGGAACCGGGGAGCTGTTTTTT
.	TRBJ1-2	TRBV18	.	CASSSQDIYGYTF	TGTGCCAGCTCGTCCCAGGACATCTATGGCTACACCTTC
few	TRBJ1-5	TRBV18	.	CASSLTATSQGGNQPQHF	TGTGCCAGCTCACTAACGGCGACGTCACAGGGCGGCAATCAGCCCCAGCATTTT
few	TRBJ2-3	TRBV11-2	.	CASSEGVLATDTQYF	TGTGCCAGCAGCGAGGGAGTCCTCGCCACAGATACGCAGTATTTT
once	TRBJ1-1	TRBV10-3	TRBD1	CAISESRDSPEAFF	TGTGCCATCAGTGAGTCGAGGGACAGCCCTGAAGCTTTCTTT
few	TRBJ1-4	TRBV30	.	CALTAQENEKLFF	TGTGCCTTGACAGCGCAAGAAAATGAAAAACTGTTTTTT
.	TRBJ1-1	TRBV7-9	TRBD1	CASSPGQGDTEAFF	TGTGCCAGCAGCCCGGGACAGGGGGACACTGAAGCTTTCTTT
.	TRBJ2-2	TRBV2	TRBD2	CASSRRGSGGGLAGELFF	TGTGCCAGCAGCCGACGGGGTAGCGGGGGGGGTCTCGCCGGGGAGCTGTTTTTT
few	TRBJ2-7	TRBV6-5	.	CASGRRPTSYEQYF	TGTGCCAGCGGGAGGAGGCCTACGTCCTACGAGCAGTACTTC
.	TRBJ1-2	TRBV29-1	.	CSAGAGRGYTF	TGCAGCGCTGGGGCAGGGCGCGGCTACACCTTC
few	TRBJ2-7	TRBV11-2	.	CASSLAYGTPYEQYF	TGTGCCAGCAGCTTAGCGTACGGGACACCGTACGAGCAGTACTTC
.	TRBJ1-6	TRBV11-2	.	CASSLDGSSGSPLHF	TGTGCCAGCAGCTTAGATGGGTCTTCGGGTTCACCCCTCCACTTT
.	TRBJ1-1	TRBV15	TRBD1	CATSRTGGKTEAFF	TGTGCCACCAGCAGAACAGGGGGGAAAACTGAAGCTTTCTTT
few	TRBJ2-1	TRBV29-1	TRBD2	CSERLAGGHEQFF	TGCAGCGAAAGACTAGCGGGAGGTCATGAGCAGTTCTTC
.	TRBJ2-3	TRBV7-2	TRBD1	CASSLVPGTARPSDTQYF	TGTGCCAGCAGCTTAGTTCCGGGGACAGCCCGGCCCAGCGATACGCAGTATTTT
few	TRBJ2-5	TRBV5-6	.	CASSLDEGVGETQYF	TGTGCCAGCAGCTTGGACGAGGGAGTTGGCGAGACCCAGTACTTC
.	TRBJ2-1	TRBV12-5	.	CASGLSRSYNEQFF	TGTGCTAGTGGTTTGTCCAGGTCCTACAATGAGCAGTTCTTC
once	TRBJ2-1	TRBV5-1	TRBD2	CASSLSSGGSSYNEQFF	TGCGCCAGCAGCTTGTCTAGCGGGGGCAGCTCCTACAATGAGCAGTTCTTC
few	TRBJ2-7	TRBV6-5	TRBD1	CASRRERTGTYEQYF	TGTGCCAGCAGACGCGAAAGGACAGGGACCTACGAGCAGTACTTC
few	TRBJ1-4	TRBV27	TRBD1	CASSSQTGEDEKLFF	TGTGCCAGCAGTTCCCAGACAGGGGAGGATGAAAAACTGTTTTTT
.	TRBJ2-5	TRBV29-1	TRBD2	CSVRVAGGRETQYF	TGCAGCGTCAGGGTCGCGGGAGGGCGGGAGACCCAGTACTTC
few	TRBJ2-7	TRBV10-3	.	CAISGSTSGAYEQYF	TGTGCCATCAGTGGGTCAACTTCGGGGGCCTACGAGCAGTACTTC
few	TRBJ2-2	TRBV15	.	CATSRGGDVGELFF	TGTGCCACCAGCAGAGGTGGAGATGTCGGGGAGCTGTTTTTT
.	TRBJ1-1	TRBV2	.	CASSGDTEAFF	TGTGCCAGCAGTGGAGACACTGAAGCTTTCTTT
once	TRBJ1-5	TRBV9	.	CASSAEGARNQPQHF	TGTGCCAGCAGCGCCGAGGGAGCCCGGAATCAGCCCCAGCATTTT
few	TRBJ2-7	TRBV6-5	TRBD2	CASSYSRLAGYEQYF	TGTGCCAGCAGTTACAGCCGACTAGCGGGTTACGAGCAGTACTTC
few	TRBJ2-2	TRBV10-3	TRBD2	CAIRGPSGGTGELFF	TGTGCCATCCGGGGGCCTAGCGGGGGCACCGGGGAGCTGTTTTTT
few	TRBJ2-5	TRBV6-1	.	CASSESQAAGQETQYF	TGTGCCAGCAGTGAATCCCAAGCGGCGGGACAAGAGACCCAGTACTTC
.	TRBJ2-3	TRBV5-1	TRBD1	CASSLTTGIDTQYF	TGCGCCAGCAGCTTGACGACAGGGATCGATACGCAGTATTTT
.	TRBJ1-2	TRBV6-1	TRBD1	CASSEATGTDGYTF	TGTGCCAGCAGTGAAGCGACAGGGACTGATGGCTACACCTTC
.	TRBJ1-4	TRBV25-1	TRBD1	CASSDSGTGAGVNEKLFF	TGTGCCAGCAGTGACTCCGGGACAGGGGCGGGGGTTAATGAAAAACTGTTTTTT
.	TRBJ2-2	TRBV2	.	CASSVGSLSTGELFF	TGTGCCAGCAGTGTCGGGTCCTTATCGACCGGGGAGCTGTTTTTT
.	TRBJ2-7	TRBV19	TRBD1	CASSMRTGVPYEQYF	TGTGCCAGTAGTATGAGGACAGGGGTTCCCTACGAGCAGTACTTC
few	TRBJ2-1	TRBV30	TRBD1	CAWSVLGQGAYNEQFF	TGTGCCTGGAGTGTACTGGGACAGGGGGCTTACAATGAGCAGTTCTTC
.	TRBJ1-6	TRBV5-1	.	CASSFETANNSPLHF	TGCGCCAGCAGCTTCGAAACAGCCAATAATTCACCCCTCCACTTT
.	TRBJ1-1	TRBV11-2	.	CASSLTGKNTEAFF	TGTGCCAGCAGCTTAACAGGGAAAAACACTGAAGCTTTCTTT
.	TRBJ1-1	TRBV30	.	CAWSKTGLNTEAFF	TGTGCCTGGAGCAAGACAGGACTGAACACTGAAGCTTTCTTT
few	TRBJ1-1	TRBV29-1	.	CSVQRGPNTEAFF	TGCAGCGTTCAAAGGGGCCCCAACACTGAAGCTTTCTTT
.	TRBJ2-2	TRBV7-8	.	CASSRGGRGTGELFF	TGTGCCAGCAGCCGAGGGGGTCGGGGCACCGGGGAGCTGTTTTTT
.	TRBJ2-7	TRBV16	.	CASSQSRVGPYEQYF	TGTGCCAGCAGCCAATCCCGGGTAGGTCCCTACGAGCAGTACTTC
.	TRBJ2-1	TRBV5-1	TRBD1	CASSLASPQGVYNEQFF	TGCGCCAGCAGCTTGGCGTCTCCCCAGGGGGTCTACAATGAGCAGTTCTTC
.	TRBJ2-3	TRBV6-5	.	CARKAGTDTQYF	TGTGCCAGGAAGGCGGGAACAGATACGCAGTATTTT
few	TRBJ2-7	TRBV11-3	TRBD1	CASSRDSQRTLPSYEQYF	TGTGCCAGCAGTAGGGACAGCCAACGCACACTACCCTCCTACGAGCAGTACTTC
few	TRBJ1-1	TRBV6-1	.	CASSATENTEAFF	TGTGCCAGCAGTGCGACAGAGAACACTGAAGCTTTCTTT
.	TRBJ1-1	TRBV7-2	.	CASTPEGLMNTEAFF	TGTGCCAGCACCCCGGAGGGGTTGATGAACACTGAAGCTTTCTTT
.	TRBJ1-5	TRBV6-5	TRBD1	CASRDRDQPQHF	TGTGCCAGCAGGGACAGGGATCAGCCCCAGCATTTT
few	TRBJ1-2	TRBV5-1	.	CASSYAAEGYGYTF	TGCGCCAGCAGCTACGCTGCGGAGGGATATGGCTACACCTTC
.	TRBJ2-1	TRBV5-1	TRBD1	CASSSGQGASNEQFF	TGCGCCAGCAGCTCTGGACAGGGGGCGAGTAATGAGCAGTTCTTC
few	TRBJ1-1	TRBV30	.	CAWSGRVDTEAFF	TGTGCCTGGAGCGGCAGGGTCGACACTGAAGCTTTCTTT
.	TRBJ1-2	TRBV6-5	.	CASSYRGLDYGYTF	TGTGCCAGCAGTTACAGGGGGTTGGACTATGGCTACACCTTC